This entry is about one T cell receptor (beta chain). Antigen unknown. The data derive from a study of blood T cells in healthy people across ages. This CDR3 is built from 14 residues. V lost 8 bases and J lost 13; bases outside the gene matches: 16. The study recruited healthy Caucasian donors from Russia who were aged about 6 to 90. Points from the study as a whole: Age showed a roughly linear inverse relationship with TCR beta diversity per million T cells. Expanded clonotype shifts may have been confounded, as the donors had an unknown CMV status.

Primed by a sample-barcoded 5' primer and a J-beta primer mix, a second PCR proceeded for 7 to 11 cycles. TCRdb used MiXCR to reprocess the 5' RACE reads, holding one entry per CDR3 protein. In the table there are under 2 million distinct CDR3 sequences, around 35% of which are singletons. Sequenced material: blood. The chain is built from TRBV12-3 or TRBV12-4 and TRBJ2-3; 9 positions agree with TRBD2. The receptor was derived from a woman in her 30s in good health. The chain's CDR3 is CASGSGTSPDAEYF. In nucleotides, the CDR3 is TGTGCCAGCGGCTCCGGGACTAGCCCAGATGCGGAGTATTTT.